This T cell receptor beta chain was profiled in a study of T cells in Graves' hyperthyroidism and ophthalmopathy. Across the study: Peripheral blood samples were taken at initial diagnosis, prior to any treatment. Study outcomes and limitations: Prediction of ophthalmopathy progression came a median roughly 6.4 months pre-onset.

The CDR3 extends over 14 amino acids. Germline V CDR1 and CDR2: MNHEY, SVGEGT. Trimming at V came to 2 bases and at J to 8 bases, leaving 8 bases not matched to a gene. Using RNA transcripts as the source, TCR beta CDR3 regions were amplified. The HTBI primer set drove a first-round RT-PCR of the TCR CDR3. TCRdb analysed the multiplex PCR reads with MiXCR anew, one entry per CDR3 protein. The sample has a few hundred thousand distinct CDR3 sequences, approximately 16% seen once. Clinical symptoms, serum thyroxine, TRAb, thyroid ultrasound and orbital computed tomography informed diagnoses. The PBMCs studied were ones that came from about 10 ml fresh peripheral blood. Regarding this clonotype: Its antigen is undetermined.

The chain is built from TRBV6-2 or TRBV6-3 and TRBJ1-2; 7 bases agree with TRBD1. This TCR was sampled from a man between 40 and 49 years old with Graves' hyperthyroidism. Sequenced sample: blood. The CDR3 protein is CASSYLDTGEGYTF. The CDR3 DNA sequence: TGTGCCAGCAGTTACCTAGATACAGGGGAAGGCTACACCTTC.